This T cell receptor (beta chain) originates from a study of post-analysis software for immune sequencing data. Study outcomes and limitations: Comparison of patients with controls showed about 5 TRBV segments more frequent in patients, TRBV5-6, TRBV5-1 and TRBV20-1 among them.

Of note for this clonotype: The antigen remains unidentified.

TCR beta libraries were prepared from cDNA with unique molecular identifiers. TCRdb reanalysed the PCR reads using MiXCR and keeps one entry per CDR3 protein. The table has around 710,000 distinct CDR3 sequences, about 43% seen once. The V segment lost 4 bases and the J segment 3 bases; nucleotides outside the gene matches: 4. Per the germline V gene, CDR1 is MNHNY and CDR2 is SVGAGI (reference sequence). This CDR3 has 14 residues. The sequenced material came from blood. This TCR was recovered from a girl between 5 and 17 years old with multiple sclerosis. The chain recombines TRBV6-6 with TRBJ2-7, with TRBD1 matching 9 bases. The CDR3 spells CASSFDRGSYEQYF. The CDR3 DNA sequence: TGTGCCAGCAGTTTCGACAGGGGGAGCTACGAGCAGTACTTC.